The present T cell receptor beta chain was sequenced within a study of cytomegalovirus exposure and HLA in healthy donors. Study observations and caveats: In a later analysis, HLA-C alleles had the fewest associated TCRs, DRB1 alleles the most. Presence/absence analyses assumed roughly uniform sequencing depth across donors, which may not hold. CMV serostatus stood as the only immune exposure information on hand.

With 60 Vbeta and 13 Jbeta primers, the PCR was carried out. Libraries were prepared by immunoSEQ multiplex PCR; TCRdb keeps only in-frame clonotypes and omits some of them. This table holds some 140,000 clones, 80% to 85% found once. Points on this clone: Antigen unknown.

The TCR sequence derives from a male donor in good health and CMV-seropositive. Sequences were obtained from PBMCs.

CDR3 sequence: CASSYLGQTQYF. The DNA for the CDR3 is TGTGCCAGCAGTTACTTGGGACAAACGCAGTATTTT. This chain links TRBV6-5 with TRBJ2-3; D possibly corresponds to TRBD1 (6 bases). Trimming removed 1 base at V and 9 bases at J, with 8 bases between. The CDR3 is 12 amino acids. Germline V lookup: CDR1 MNHEY, CDR2 SVGAGI.